The clone carrying this TCR beta chain was counted only a few times. In the original workflow: Researchers report that nucleated cell counts were estimated from reference gene primer amplification. Profiled with immunoSEQ multiplex PCR; TCRdb holds only in-frame clones, not every one. The V and J calls and the clone size are those of that table, but D and trimming were determined from the DNA. The sample yields fewer than 200,000 clones, roughly 83% seen once. This entry comes from a study of blood T cell repertoires in COVID-19. About the research overall: T cells, B-cell-depleted T cells, or PBMCs provided the cDNA or gDNA that served as material.

The sample consisted of PBMCs or T cells enriched from blood (not recorded which). This sequence was found in a woman between 45 and 65 years old who had recovered from COVID-19.

In nucleotides, the CDR3 is TGCGCCAGCGCGGACGCGGGGGGGCAAGAGACCCAGTACTTC. It specifies CASADAGGQETQYF. The chain carries TRBV4-1 and TRBJ2-5, with 9 nucleotides matching TRBD2. Germline trimming cut 8 bases from V and 2 bases from J; bases unmatched to any gene: 6. The CDR3 runs to 14 residues. Germline CDR1 MGHRA, CDR2 YSYEKL.